Sequencing of this T cell receptor (beta chain) was carried out in a study of response to subunit inactivated influenza vaccine. Germline trimming cut 1 base from V and 5 bases from J; bases unmatched to any gene: 5. Germline values: CDR1 DFQATT, CDR2 SNEGSKA (reference sequence). The CDR3 extends over 14 amino acids. In TCRdb, the RT-PCR reads were re-called with MiXCR into one record per CDR3 protein. The sample shows fewer than 700,000 distinct CDR3 sequences, over 10% of them seen only once. The sequenced sample was PBMCs from blood, obtained more than 35 days after vaccination. The chain is built from TRBV20-1 and TRBJ2-7; 10 nucleotides line up with TRBD1. The sequence derives from a man between 50 and 59 years old who received an inactivated influenza vaccine. The CDR3 nucleotides read TGCAGTGCTAGAGCGGGACAGGGGAGCAACGAGCAGTACTTC. It translates to CSARAGQGSNEQYF.